A selection of T cell receptor beta chains follows, all from one sample in a study of shared clonotypes between healthy human individuals. Sequenced by immunoSEQ multiplex PCR; TCRdb stores in-frame clones only, minus some. Here the sample spans about 1.1 million clones, around 78% being singletons. Sequenced material: memory CD4+ T cells from PBMCs. These receptor sequences come from a young man in good health. Some clones in this sample may be carry-over from other donors' samples. The CDR3 runs from the conserved cysteine through the conserved F or W. The D gene is left open where the match is weak. Size is stated for part of the rows, as once, few or many counts, or as a class when the clone is expanded.

clone size	V gene	D gene	J gene	CDR3 DNA	CDR3 protein
-	TRBV28	-	TRBJ1-4	TGTGCCACCAATGGACTTCGAACAACTAATGAAAAACTGTTTTTT	CATNGLRTTNEKLFF
few	TRBV5-1	-	TRBJ2-1	TGCGCCAGCAGCACGGATCCGTACAATGAGCAGTTCTTC	CASSTDPYNEQFF
few	TRBV7-3	-	TRBJ2-7	TGTGCCAGCAGCCCCACAGGAATAGGAGAGCAGTACTTC	CASSPTGIGEQYF
-	TRBV5-1	TRBD1	TRBJ2-7	TGCGCCAGCAGCTTGGAGCGGACAGGTGTTTACGAGCAGTACTTC	CASSLERTGVYEQYF
-	TRBV6-6	-	TRBJ2-6	TGTGCCAGCAGTTCCCAGATGGCTGGGGCCAACGTCCTGACTTTC	CASSSQMAGANVLTF
-	TRBV27	TRBD2	TRBJ2-7	TGTGCCAGCAGTTTACGGAGGAGCGGGGGGTACGAGCAGTACTTC	CASSLRRSGGYEQYF
-	TRBV29-1	TRBD1	TRBJ1-2	TGCAGCGTTGATAATGGGCAGGGGGTACCCTATGGCTACACCTTC	CSVDNGQGVPYGYTF
-	TRBV4-1	-	TRBJ1-1	TGCGCCAGCAGCCAGGGTGTACGGGGGAAGAACACTGAAGCTTTCTTT	CASSQGVRGKNTEAFF
-	TRBV7-3	-	TRBJ2-2	TGTGCCAGCAGCTTAACGAAATCCAAGGAGCTGTTTTTT	CASSLTKSKELFF
-	TRBV18	-	TRBJ2-7	TGTGCCAGCTCACCACCTGTCCAGGCCTACGAGCAGTACTTC	CASSPPVQAYEQYF
-	TRBV28	TRBD1	TRBJ2-5	TGTGCCAGCAGTGGGGGGGACAGGGCGCAAGAGACCCAGTACTTC	CASSGGDRAQETQYF
-	TRBV29-1	-	TRBJ1-6	TGCAGCCCGGATTCACCCCTCCACTTT	CSPDSPLHF
once	TRBV10-3	-	TRBJ2-5	TGTGCCATCAGTGAGTCCCCTCGGCAGACCCAGTACTTC	CAISESPRQTQYF
-	TRBV28	TRBD2	TRBJ2-2	TGTGCCAGCAGTGCGCCGTCGGGACTAGCGGAGTCTAACACCGGGGAGCTGTTTTTT	CASSAPSGLAESNTGELFF
-	TRBV11-2	TRBD1	TRBJ2-3	TGTGCCAGCACCCTATCGACAGGGGTATCAGTAATACAGTATTTT	CASTLSTGVSVIQYF
-	TRBV25-1	-	TRBJ2-4	TGTGCCAGCAGTGATGTAGGGACGGGAAACATTCAGTACTTC	CASSDVGTGNIQYF
-	TRBV2	TRBD1	TRBJ2-7	TGTGCCAGCAGGGGACAGGGTCCCAAATACTACGAGCAGTACTTC	CASRGQGPKYYEQYF
-	TRBV5-1	TRBD1	TRBJ1-1	TGCGCCAGCAGCCCGACAGGGCCCGACACTGAAGCTTTCTTT	CASSPTGPDTEAFF
-	TRBV5-1	TRBD1	TRBJ2-4	TGCGCCAGCAGCTCGGGTGACAGGGGGCTGGTTGATTCGGCCAAAAACATTCAGTACTTC	CASSSGDRGLVDSAKNIQYF
many	TRBV1	-	TRBJ2-7	TGCACCAGCCTAGCGGGATTTACCATAAGATACGAGCAGTACTTC	CTSLAGFTIRYEQYF
-	TRBV9	TRBD2	TRBJ2-7	TGTGCCAGCAGCCCCCCTAGCGGGAGGTACGAGCAGTACTTC	CASSPPSGRYEQYF
-	TRBV9	-	TRBJ1-4	TGTGCCAGCAGCGTAGGACAGCTTAATGAAAAACTGTTTTTT	CASSVGQLNEKLFF
-	TRBV7-2	-	TRBJ1-1	TGTGCCAGCAGTCCGGAAACTGAAGCTTTCTTT	CASSPETEAFF
-	TRBV4-3	-	TRBJ2-1	TGCGCCAGCAGCCAAAGGGCTTACAATGAGCAGTTCTTC	CASSQRAYNEQFF
-	TRBV7-9	-	TRBJ2-2	TGTGCCAGCAGCCCTAGGACAGTAAACACCGGGGAGCTGTTTTTT	CASSPRTVNTGELFF
-	TRBV28	-	TRBJ2-3	TGTGCCAGCAGTCTTAGGCGGGCAGATACGCAGTATTTT	CASSLRRADTQYF
-	TRBV18	TRBD2	TRBJ2-2	TGTGCCACACGGCTAGCGGGGAACACCGGGGAGCTGTTTTTT	CATRLAGNTGELFF
many	TRBV27	-	TRBJ1-2	TGTGCCAGCAGTTTGAGGGGGTATGGCTACACCTTC	CASSLRGYGYTF
-	TRBV6-6	TRBD1	TRBJ2-4	TGTGCCAGCAGCGGACAGGGGGACAAAAACATTCAGTACTTC	CASSGQGDKNIQYF
-	TRBV6-5	-	TRBJ1-2	TGTGCCAGCAGGCGTACAGGGTCTTACGGCTACACCTTC	CASRRTGSYGYTF
-	TRBV9	-	TRBJ1-1	TGTGCCAGCAGCGCGCGGGGGGGTCGTGGAATGAACACTGAAGCTTTCTTT	CASSARGGRGMNTEAFF
-	TRBV5-5	-	TRBJ1-1	TGTGCCAGCAGCCCCGGGACCGCGAACACTGAAGCTTTCTTT	CASSPGTANTEAFF
-	TRBV6-5	TRBD1	TRBJ1-5	TGTGCCACCAAACAGGGGTGGGGCAATCAGCCCCAGCATTTT	CATKQGWGNQPQHF
few	TRBV5-1	-	TRBJ2-2	TGCGCCAGCAGCTTGGTCCCAACCGGGGAGCTGTTTTTT	CASSLVPTGELFF
few	TRBV7-6	-	TRBJ1-4	TGTGCCAGCAGCTTAGTAGGTTTAGGAACTAATGAAAAACTGTTTTTT	CASSLVGLGTNEKLFF
-	TRBV7-2	TRBD1	TRBJ2-2	TGTGCCAGCAGCTTAACAGGGGGCGATCTCACCGGGGAGCTGTTTTTT	CASSLTGGDLTGELFF
-	TRBV5-1	TRBD1	TRBJ1-2	TGCGCCAGCAGCGCCGGACAGGGTACGAGGGGCTACACCTTC	CASSAGQGTRGYTF
-	TRBV28	-	TRBJ2-5	TGTGCCAGCAGTTTCGAAAGGGGGTTGGAGACCCAGTACTTC	CASSFERGLETQYF
-	TRBV5-1	-	TRBJ2-1	TGCGCCAGCAGCTTGGAAGCTAGCGGAGGGGGTGAGCAGTTCTTC	CASSLEASGGGEQFF
many	TRBV18	-	TRBJ1-1	TGTGCCAGCTCACCACGGAATCAAGAAGCTTTCTTT	CASSPRNQEAFF
-	TRBV7-2	-	TRBJ2-7	TGTGCCAGCAGCCGCCAACCGGGCGAGCAGTACTTC	CASSRQPGEQYF
-	TRBV6-4	-	TRBJ1-5	TGTGCCAGCAGTGCTGGGGGCAATCAGCCCCAGCATTTT	CASSAGGNQPQHF
-	TRBV29-1	TRBD2	TRBJ2-1	TGCAGCGTCATCATACCCGGGACTAGCGGGATCGACAATGAGCAGTTCTTC	CSVIIPGTSGIDNEQFF
-	TRBV28	TRBD1	TRBJ2-7	TGTGCCAGCAGACAGGGGGCTTACGAGCAGTACTTC	CASRQGAYEQYF
-	TRBV6-4	-	TRBJ1-1	TGTGCCAGCAGCCTAACTGGACAGAGCTCAGAAGCTTTCTTT	CASSLTGQSSEAFF
-	TRBV7-6	TRBD2	TRBJ2-1	TGTGCCAGCAGCTTAGCGCCGGCTAGCGGGAGAGGCGGGAATGAGCAGTTCTTC	CASSLAPASGRGGNEQFF
-	TRBV6-6	TRBD1	TRBJ1-5	TGTGCCAGCACCCCGGACAGGGGGTTTCAGCCCCAGCATTTT	CASTPDRGFQPQHF
-	TRBV30	-	TRBJ1-2	TGTGCCTGGACCGGGACATTCGGGGGCTACACCTTC	CAWTGTFGGYTF
-	TRBV28	-	TRBJ2-7	TGTGCCAGCAGTCGGGAAAACGAGCAGTACTTC	CASSRENEQYF
-	TRBV2	TRBD1	TRBJ1-5	TGTGCCAGCAAGGCAGGGGGTCCGAGTAATAGCAATCAGCCCCAGCATTTT	CASKAGGPSNSNQPQHF
-	TRBV15	TRBD1	TRBJ2-5	TGTGCCACCAGCAGGAACAGGGGGCCGGGGCAAGAGACCCAGTACTTC	CATSRNRGPGQETQYF
-	TRBV5-1	-	TRBJ1-5	TGCGCCAGCAGCTTCGAGGGAAATCAGCCCCAGCATTTT	CASSFEGNQPQHF
-	TRBV7-8	-	TRBJ2-3	TGTGCCAGCAGCTCCAACCAGGATACGCAGTATTTT	CASSSNQDTQYF
-	TRBV11-2	TRBD2	TRBJ2-5	TGTGCCAGCAGCGGCCTAGCGGCAGCGGGAGGTCAAGAGACCCAGTACTTC	CASSGLAAAGGQETQYF
-	TRBV6-6	-	TRBJ2-1	TGTGCCAGCAGTTACTTCGGACAGTATCAAGAGCAGTTCTTC	CASSYFGQYQEQFF